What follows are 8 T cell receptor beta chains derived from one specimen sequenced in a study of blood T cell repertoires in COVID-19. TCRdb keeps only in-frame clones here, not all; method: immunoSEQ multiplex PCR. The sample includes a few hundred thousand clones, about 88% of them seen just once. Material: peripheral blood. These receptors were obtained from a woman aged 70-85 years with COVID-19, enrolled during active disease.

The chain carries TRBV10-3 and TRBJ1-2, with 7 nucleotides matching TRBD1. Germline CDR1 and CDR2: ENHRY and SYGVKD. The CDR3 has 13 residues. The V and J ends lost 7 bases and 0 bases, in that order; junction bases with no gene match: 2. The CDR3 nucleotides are TGTGCCATCATTAGGGGGCCTAACTATGGCTACACCTTC. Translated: CAIIRGPNYGYTF.

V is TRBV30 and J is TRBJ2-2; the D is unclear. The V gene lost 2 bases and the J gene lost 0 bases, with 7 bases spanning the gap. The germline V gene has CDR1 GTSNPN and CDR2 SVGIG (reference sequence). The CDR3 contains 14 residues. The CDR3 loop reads CAWSPPSNTGELFF. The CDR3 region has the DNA TGTGCCTGGAGTCCCCCATCGAACACCGGGGAGCTGTTTTTT.

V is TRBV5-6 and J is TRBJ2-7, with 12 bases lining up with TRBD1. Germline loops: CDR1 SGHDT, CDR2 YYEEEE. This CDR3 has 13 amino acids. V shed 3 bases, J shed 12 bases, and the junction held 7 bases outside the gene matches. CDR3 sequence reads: CASSSGTGGSPYF. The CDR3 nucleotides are TGTGCCAGCAGCTCCGGGACAGGGGGCTCGCCGTACTTC.

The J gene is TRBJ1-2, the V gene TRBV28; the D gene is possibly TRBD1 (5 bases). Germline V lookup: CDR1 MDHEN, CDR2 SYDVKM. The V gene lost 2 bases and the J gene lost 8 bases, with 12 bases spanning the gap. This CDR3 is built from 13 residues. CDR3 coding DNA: TGTGCCAGCAGTTTAACAGGCAAGGGGGGCTACACCTTC. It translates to CASSLTGKGGYTF.

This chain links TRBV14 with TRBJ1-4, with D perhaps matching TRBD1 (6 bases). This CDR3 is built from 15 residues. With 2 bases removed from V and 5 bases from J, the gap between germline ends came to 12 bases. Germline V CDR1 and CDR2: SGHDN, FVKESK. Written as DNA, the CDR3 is TGTGCCAGCAGCCAAAGTTACCAGGGGAATGAAAAACTGTTTTTT. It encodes CASSQSYQGNEKLFF. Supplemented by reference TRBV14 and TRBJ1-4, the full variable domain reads EAGVTQFPSHSVIEKGQTVTLRCDPISGHDNLYWYRRVMGKEIKFLLHFVKESKQDESGMPNNRFLAERTGGTYSTLKVQPAELEDSGVYFCASSQSYQGNEKLFFGSGTQLSVL.

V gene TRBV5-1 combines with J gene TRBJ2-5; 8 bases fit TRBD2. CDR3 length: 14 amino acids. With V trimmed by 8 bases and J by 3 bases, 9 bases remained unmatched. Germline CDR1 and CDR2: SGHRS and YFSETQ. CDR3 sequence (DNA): TGCGCCAGTATGCTTGGCGGGGGGAAAGAGACCCAGTACTTC. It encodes CASMLGGGKETQYF.

CDR3 loop: CASSLATSGGYEQYF. For the CDR3, the DNA is TGTGCCAGCAGCTTAGCTACTAGCGGGGGATACGAGCAGTACTTC. The chain couples TRBV7-2 to TRBJ2-7; 11 bases map to TRBD2. Germline V gene sequence: CDR1 SGHTA, CDR2 FQGNSA. After removal of 0 bases from V and 4 bases from J, the junction contained 2 bases not matched to a gene. This CDR3 is built from 15 residues.

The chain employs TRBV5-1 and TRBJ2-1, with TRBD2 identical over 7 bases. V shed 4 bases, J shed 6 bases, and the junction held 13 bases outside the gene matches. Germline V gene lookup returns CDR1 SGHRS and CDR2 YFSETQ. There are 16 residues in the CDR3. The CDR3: CASSPISGGPSNEQFF. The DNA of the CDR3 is TGCGCCAGCAGCCCAATTTCGGGGGGACCCAGCAATGAGCAGTTCTTC. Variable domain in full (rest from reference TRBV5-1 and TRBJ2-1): KAGVTQTPRYLIKTRGQQVTLSCSPISGHRSVSWYQQTPGQGLQFLFEYFSETQRNKGNFPGRFSGRQFSNSRSEMNVSTLELGDSALYLCASSPISGGPSNEQFFGPGTRLTVL.